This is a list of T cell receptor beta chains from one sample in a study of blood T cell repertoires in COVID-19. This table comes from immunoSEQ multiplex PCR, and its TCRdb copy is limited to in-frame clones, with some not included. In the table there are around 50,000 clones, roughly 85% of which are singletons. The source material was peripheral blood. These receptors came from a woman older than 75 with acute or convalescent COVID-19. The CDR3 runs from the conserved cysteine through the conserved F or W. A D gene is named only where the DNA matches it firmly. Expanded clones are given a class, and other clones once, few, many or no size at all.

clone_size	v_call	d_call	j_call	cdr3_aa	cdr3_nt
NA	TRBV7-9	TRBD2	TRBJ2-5	CASSFSGGKETQYF	TGTGCCAGCAGCTTTAGCGGGGGGAAAGAGACCCAGTACTTC
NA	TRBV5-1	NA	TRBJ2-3	CASSLVPGATDTQYF	TGCGCCAGCAGCTTGGTCCCGGGAGCCACAGATACGCAGTATTTT
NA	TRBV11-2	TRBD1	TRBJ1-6	CASSLDRGQGIPLHF	TGTGCCAGCAGCTTAGATAGGGGACAGGGGATACCCCTCCACTTT
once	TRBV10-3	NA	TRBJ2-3	CAISERAGATDTQYF	TGTGCCATCAGTGAGCGGGCGGGGGCGACAGATACGCAGTATTTT
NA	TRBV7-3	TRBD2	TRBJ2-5	CASSSGTSVETQYF	TGTGCCAGCAGCTCCGGGACTAGCGTCGAGACCCAGTACTTC
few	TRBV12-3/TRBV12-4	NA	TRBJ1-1	CASSFLGAPEAFF	TGTGCCAGCAGTTTCTTGGGGGCCCCTGAAGCTTTCTTT
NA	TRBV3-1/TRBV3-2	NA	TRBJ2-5	CASRQYQETQYF	TGTGCCAGCAGACAGTACCAAGAGACCCAGTACTTC
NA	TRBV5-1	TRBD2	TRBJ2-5	CASSPEGAGGQETQYF	TGCGCCAGCAGCCCTGAGGGAGCGGGGGGGCAAGAGACCCAGTACTTC
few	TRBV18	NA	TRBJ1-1	CARWGREATEAFF	TGTGCCCGATGGGGCAGGGAGGCCACTGAAGCTTTCTTT
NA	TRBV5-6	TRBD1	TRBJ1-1	CASSWTGVAEAFF	TGTGCCAGCAGCTGGACAGGGGTTGCTGAAGCTTTCTTT
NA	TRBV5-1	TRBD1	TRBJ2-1	CASSSGQGVDEQFF	TGCGCCAGCAGCTCGGGACAGGGTGTAGATGAGCAGTTCTTC
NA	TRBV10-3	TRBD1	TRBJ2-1	CAIGQGPYNEQFF	TGTGCCATCGGACAGGGACCCTACAATGAGCAGTTCTTC
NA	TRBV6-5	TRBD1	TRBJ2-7	CASSYSGTGKYEQYF	TGTGCCAGCAGTTACAGCGGGACAGGGAAGTACGAGCAGTACTTC
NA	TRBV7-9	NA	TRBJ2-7	CASSLAGGPYEQYF	TGTGCCAGCAGCTTAGCGGGGGGGCCCTACGAGCAGTACTTC
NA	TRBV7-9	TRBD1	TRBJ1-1	CASSSQGAGTEAFF	TGTGCCAGCAGCTCCCAGGGGGCAGGCACTGAAGCTTTCTTT
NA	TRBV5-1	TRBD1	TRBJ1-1	CASSLVGTDNTEAFF	TGCGCCAGCAGCTTGGTAGGGACAGATAACACTGAAGCTTTCTTT
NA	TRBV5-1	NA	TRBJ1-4	CASSLGDTTNEKLFF	TGCGCCAGCAGCTTGGGGGACACCACTAATGAAAAACTGTTTTTT
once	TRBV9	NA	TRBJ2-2	CASSVSAGTTGELFF	TGTGCCAGCAGCGTATCGGCAGGCACAACCGGGGAGCTGTTTTTT
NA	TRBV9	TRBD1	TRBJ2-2	CASSVGQGDTGELFF	TGTGCCAGCAGCGTAGGACAGGGCGACACCGGGGAGCTGTTTTTT
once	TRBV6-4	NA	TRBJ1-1	CASSPSRGNTEAFF	TGTGCCAGCAGCCCATCAAGGGGGAACACTGAAGCTTTCTTT
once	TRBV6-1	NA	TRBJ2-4	CASSEAGSDKNIQYF	TGTGCCAGCAGTGAGGCAGGGTCTGACAAAAACATTCAGTACTTC
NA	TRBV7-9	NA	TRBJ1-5	CASSFGGRNQPQHF	TGTGCCAGCAGCTTTGGGGGCCGCAATCAGCCCCAGCATTTT
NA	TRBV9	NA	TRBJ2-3	CASSGGLETDTQYF	TGTGCCAGCAGCGGTGGACTGGAGACAGATACGCAGTATTTT
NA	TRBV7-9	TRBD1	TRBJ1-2	CASSPNRGTAGYTF	TGTGCCAGCAGCCCTAATCGGGGGACAGCCGGCTACACCTTC
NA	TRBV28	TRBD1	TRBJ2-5	CASSGQGIGRETQYF	TGTGCCAGCAGCGGACAGGGGATTGGTCGTGAGACCCAGTACTTC
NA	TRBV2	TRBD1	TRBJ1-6	CASLGQGALKSPLHF	TGTGCCAGCTTGGGACAGGGGGCGCTGAAATCACCCCTCCACTTT
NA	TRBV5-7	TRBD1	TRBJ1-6	CASSCQGVSPLHF	TGTGCCAGCAGCTGCCAGGGGGTCTCACCCCTCCACTTT
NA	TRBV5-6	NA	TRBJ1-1	CASRAGLTEAFF	TGTGCCAGCCGTGCGGGGCTGACTGAAGCTTTCTTT
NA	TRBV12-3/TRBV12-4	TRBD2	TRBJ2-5	CASTFGGLKTQYF	TGTGCCAGCACCTTCGGGGGGTTGAAGACCCAGTACTTC
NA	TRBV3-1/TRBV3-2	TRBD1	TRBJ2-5	CASSRGQAQETQYF	TGTGCCAGCAGCCGGGGACAGGCCCAAGAGACCCAGTACTTC
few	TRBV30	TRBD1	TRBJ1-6	CAWNRDRFNSPLHF	TGTGCCTGGAACCGGGACAGGTTTAATTCACCCCTCCACTTT
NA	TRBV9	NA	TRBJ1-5	CASSSPGSNQPQHF	TGTGCCAGCAGCTCCCCGGGAAGCAATCAGCCCCAGCATTTT
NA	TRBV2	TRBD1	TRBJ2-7	CASSRDSYEQYF	TGTGCCAGCAGTCGGGACAGCTACGAGCAGTACTTC
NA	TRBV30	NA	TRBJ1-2	CAWTRVYGYTF	TGTGCCTGGACCCGGGTTTATGGCTACACCTTC
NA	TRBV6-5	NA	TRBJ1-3	CASSYSTPTGNTIYF	TGTGCCAGCAGTTACTCGACACCAACTGGAAACACCATATATTTT
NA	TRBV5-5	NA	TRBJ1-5	CASSLGGRAESQHF	TGTGCCAGCAGCTTGGGGGGCAGGGCGGAATCCCAGCATTTT
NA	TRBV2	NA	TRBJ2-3	CASSGDWGTDTQYF	TGTGCCAGCAGTGGCGACTGGGGCACAGATACGCAGTATTTT
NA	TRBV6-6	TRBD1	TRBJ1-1	CASRIRQGTVSEAFF	TGTGCCAGCAGAATACGACAGGGGACGGTGAGTGAAGCTTTCTTT
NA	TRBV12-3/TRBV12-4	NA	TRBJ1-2	CASSLVQGLGYTF	TGTGCCAGCAGTTTAGTTCAGGGGCTTGGCTACACCTTC
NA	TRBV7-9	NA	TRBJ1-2	CASRGAGRDGYTF	TGTGCCAGCAGGGGGGCAGGTAGAGATGGCTACACCTTC
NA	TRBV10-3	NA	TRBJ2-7	CAISESIAGQTYEQYF	TGTGCCATCAGTGAGTCGATAGCGGGACAGACCTACGAGCAGTACTTC
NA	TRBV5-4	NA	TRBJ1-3	CASTLVRGTIYF	TGTGCCAGCACCCTAGTGCGGGGCACCATATATTTT